These T cell receptor beta chains were read from a single sample in a study of shared clonotypes between healthy human individuals. Method: immunoSEQ multiplex PCR; TCRdb's copy keeps in-frame clones and lacks some. The data show a few million clones, around nine tenths seen once. Specimen: naive CD4+ T cells sorted from blood. The receptors stem from a man between 18 and 29 years old in good health. Each CDR3 is given with its conserved first and last residue. D genes are given only for firm matches. Clone size is given for some rows only: seen once, a few or many times, or a class if the clone is expanded.

d_call j_call v_call clone_size cdr3_aa cdr3_nt
TRBD2 TRBJ2-3 TRBV2 - CASSAASGGADTQYF TGTGCCAGCAGTGCTGCTAGCGGGGGGGCAGATACGCAGTATTTT
TRBD1 TRBJ1-1 TRBV18 - CASSPYRGSTEAFF TGTGCCAGCTCACCCTACAGGGGAAGCACTGAAGCTTTCTTT
- TRBJ2-1 TRBV11-2 - CASSYGYNEQFF TGTGCCAGCAGCTACGGGTACAATGAGCAGTTCTTC
- TRBJ2-3 TRBV6-5 - CAVRGNTDTQYF TGTGCCGTCAGAGGTAACACAGATACGCAGTATTTT
TRBD1 TRBJ2-3 TRBV2 - CASSLTGQISTDTQYF TGTGCCAGCAGTTTAACGGGACAGATAAGCACAGATACGCAGTATTTT
- TRBJ1-1 TRBV10-3 - CAISESLASGTEAFF TGTGCCATCAGTGAGTCTTTGGCCAGCGGCACTGAAGCTTTCTTT
- TRBJ1-6 TRBV11-2 - CASSLSGQTNSPLHF TGTGCCAGCAGCTTATCGGGACAAACCAATTCACCCCTCCACTTT
- TRBJ1-3 TRBV12-5 - CASGLSGGGNTIYF TGTGCTAGTGGTTTGTCGGGAGGTGGAAACACCATATATTTT
- TRBJ2-7 TRBV5-1 - CASSPERGAYEQYF TGCGCCAGCAGCCCCGAAAGAGGCGCCTACGAGCAGTACTTC
TRBD1 TRBJ2-3 TRBV9 - CASSVRLGQGTADTQYF TGTGCCAGCAGCGTAAGATTGGGACAGGGTACGGCAGATACGCAGTATTTT
- TRBJ2-2 TRBV5-1 - CASSLYTTGPGTGELFF TGCGCCAGCAGCTTATATACCACGGGGCCGGGAACCGGGGAGCTGTTTTTT
- TRBJ2-7 TRBV18 once CASSPGYGTYEQYF TGTGCCAGCTCACCGGGGTACGGCACCTACGAGCAGTACTTC
- TRBJ2-7 TRBV7-9 - CASKTTGTYEQYF TGTGCCAGCAAGACGACCGGCACCTACGAGCAGTACTTC
- TRBJ2-7 TRBV9 - CASSVGIETFSYEQYF TGTGCCAGCAGCGTAGGCATAGAGACCTTCTCCTACGAGCAGTACTTC
- TRBJ1-4 TRBV30 - CAWRSDSEKLFF TGTGCCTGGAGGAGCGACAGTGAAAAACTGTTTTTT
- TRBJ1-1 TRBV6-6 few CASRLNTEAFF TGTGCCAGCAGACTGAACACTGAAGCTTTCTTT
TRBD2 TRBJ2-1 TRBV5-4 - CASSSGGPSYNEQFF TGTGCCAGCAGCTCGGGGGGACCCTCCTACAATGAGCAGTTCTTC
- TRBJ2-5 TRBV5-1 - CASSLIAETQYF TGCGCCAGCAGCTTGATCGCTGAGACCCAGTACTTC
TRBD1 TRBJ2-7 TRBV7-9 - CASSKGTGNFEQYF TGTGCCAGCAGCAAGGGGACAGGGAATTTCGAGCAGTACTTC
- TRBJ1-2 TRBV28 - CASSLGHYGYTF TGTGCCAGCAGTTTGGGTCACTATGGCTACACCTTC
TRBD2 TRBJ2-3 TRBV27 - CASSPITSGTQYF TGTGCCAGCAGCCCTATCACTAGCGGTACGCAGTATTTT
TRBD1 TRBJ2-3 TRBV28 - CASSLWDFLQGGTDTQYF TGTGCCAGCAGTTTATGGGACTTTCTCCAGGGGGGCACAGATACGCAGTATTTT
- TRBJ1-2 TRBV21-1 - CASSADRGNYGYTF TGTGCCAGCAGCGCTGACAGGGGGAACTATGGCTACACCTTC
- TRBJ1-6 TRBV14 - CASSPTGTQDSPLHF TGTGCCAGCAGCCCCACGGGCACACAGGATTCACCCCTCCACTTT
- TRBJ2-6 TRBV5-6 - CASSSGRHAGANVLTF TGTGCCAGCAGCTCGGGACGGCATGCTGGGGCCAACGTCCTGACTTTC
- TRBJ2-7 TRBV6-1 - CASSEYGGSREQYF TGTGCCAGCAGTGAATATGGAGGGTCCAGGGAGCAGTACTTC
TRBD2 TRBJ2-3 TRBV18 - CASSPPNLAGGGDTQYF TGTGCCAGCTCACCACCGAACCTAGCGGGGGGTGGAGATACGCAGTATTTT
TRBD1 TRBJ1-1 TRBV6-6 once CASSSTGGSVNTEAFF TGTGCCAGCAGTTCGACAGGGGGATCGGTGAACACTGAAGCTTTCTTT
TRBD2 TRBJ2-7 TRBV9 - CASSNGLADYEQYF TGTGCCAGCAGCAATGGACTAGCCGACTACGAGCAGTACTTC
- TRBJ1-3 TRBV10-2 - CASSESIGNTIYF TGCGCCAGCAGTGAGTCTATCGGAAACACCATATATTTT
- TRBJ2-1 TRBV7-3 - CASRLGTSSVNEQFF TGTGCCAGCAGACTCGGGACCAGTAGCGTCAATGAGCAGTTCTTC
- TRBJ1-5 TRBV30 few CAWSPKRAGAGNQPQHF TGTGCCTGGAGCCCCAAAAGGGCAGGAGCGGGCAATCAGCCCCAGCATTTT
- TRBJ1-5 TRBV6-5 - CASGRNSNQPQHF TGTGCCAGCGGCAGGAATAGCAATCAGCCCCAGCATTTT
- TRBJ2-3 TRBV11-2 - CASSPGWAQRGDTQYF TGTGCCAGCAGCCCGGGGTGGGCCCAGAGGGGCGATACGCAGTATTTT
- TRBJ2-7 TRBV5-1 - CASSLASGVPYEQYF TGCGCCAGCAGCTTGGCCTCAGGTGTTCCCTACGAGCAGTACTTC
- TRBJ2-7 TRBV7-2 - CASSLGGRGGYEQYF TGTGCCAGCAGCTTAGGAGGCAGGGGCGGTTACGAGCAGTACTTC
- TRBJ2-3 TRBV7-3 - CASSVNDGLSQYF TGTGCCAGCAGCGTCAACGATGGTCTTTCGCAGTATTTT
- TRBJ2-7 TRBV28 - CASSFLGPGHEQYF TGTGCCAGCAGTTTCTTAGGGCCGGGCCACGAGCAGTACTTC
- TRBJ1-3 TRBV5-1 - CASSLSGGNTIYF TGCGCCAGCAGCTTGTCGGGTGGAAACACCATATATTTT
- TRBJ1-2 TRBV18 - CASSPRRRYGYTF TGTGCCAGCTCACCACGTAGGCGCTATGGCTACACCTTC
- TRBJ1-1 TRBV5-3 - CARGPQVRHPRWGSKEAFF TGTGCCAGAGGGCCGCAGGTTAGGCATCCCCGGTGGGGGTCTAAGGAAGCTTTCTTT
TRBD2 TRBJ2-5 TRBV5-1 - CASSLAGGRSETQYF TGCGCCAGCAGCTTGGCCGGGGGGAGGAGCGAGACCCAGTACTTC
- TRBJ2-1 TRBV7-9 - CATGKGGVAYNEQFF TGTGCCACCGGTAAGGGGGGAGTCGCCTACAATGAGCAGTTCTTC
- TRBJ2-6 TRBV6-6 - CASSAQKNSGANVLTF TGTGCCAGCAGTGCCCAGAAAAACTCTGGGGCCAACGTCCTGACTTTC
TRBD2 TRBJ2-7 TRBV5-4 - CASSLVLASGKDEQYF TGTGCCAGCAGCTTGGTATTGGCTAGCGGGAAAGACGAGCAGTACTTC